The entry that follows covers one T cell receptor (beta chain) sequence. Seattle-derived patients entered the study during active infection and were followed longitudinally. This entry belongs to a study of blood T cell repertoires in COVID-19. Across the study: Acute and convalescent COVID-19 specimens originated in the United States, Italy and Spain. The cDNA or gDNA used as material had been derived from T cells, B-cell-depleted T cells, or PBMCs.

In germline, CDR1 is SGHNT, CDR2 YYREEE (reference sequence). The CDR3 is 14 residues long. Trimming shortened V by 4 bases and J by 4 bases, and 12 bases separated the two germline ends. In the source study's methods: Cell counts per sample came from amplifying reference gene primers. Here immunoSEQ multiplex PCR was the method, and the copy in TCRdb shows in-frame clones only, minus some. From that table come the V and J calls and clone size; the DNA was used to work out D and trimming. Counted here are hundreds of thousands of clones, 88% occurring once; the ten biggest clones make up around 12%. The receptor was isolated from a woman aged 50 to 65 with COVID-19, enrolled during active disease. This rearrangement joins TRBV5-4 to TRBJ1-5; D is possibly TRBD1 (5 bases). Sequenced: peripheral blood. The CDR3 here is CASSLGPGNQPQHF. In nucleotides, the CDR3 is TGTGCCAGCAGCCTGGGACCGGGGAATCAGCCCCAGCATTTT.